These 27 T cell receptor beta chains share one sample of origin, sequenced in a study of radiotherapy plus CTLA-4 blockade in lung cancer. Sequencing used immunoSEQ multiplex PCR; TCRdb keeps in-frame clones, though not all of them. The sample consists of about 98,000 clones, 85% to 90% of them appearing once. This material consisted of peripheral blood, taken from a patient treated with radiotherapy plus ipilimumab. These receptors were obtained from a human donor with non-small cell lung cancer that progressed on radiotherapy plus ipilimumab.

The chain is built from TRBV11-2 and TRBJ2-1; D gene uncertain. CDR3 size: 16 residues. The V gene's germline CDR1 is SGHAT and CDR2 FQNNGV. V lost 9 bases and J lost 1, with 19 bases in between. In DNA form, the CDR3 reads TGTGCCAGTGACTGGCTTTCCCTAATATCCTACAATGAGCAGTTCTTC. It codes for CASDWLSLISYNEQFF.

V gene TRBV6-5 combines with J gene TRBJ2-7; 9 positions match TRBD1. Germline V lookup: CDR1 MNHEY, CDR2 SVGAGI. Trimming cost V 6 bases and J 0 bases; bases outside gene matches: 6. The CDR3 spans 15 residues. CDR3 sequence (DNA): TGTGCCAGCAGGCGGACAGGGGCAGGCTCCTACGAGCAGTACTTC. It translates to CASRRTGAGSYEQYF.

J is TRBJ2-7 and V is TRBV5-4, with TRBD2 matching 8 bases. Germline trimming cut 4 bases from V and 6 bases from J; bases unmatched to any gene: 9. The germline gives CDR1 SGHNT, CDR2 YYREEE (reference sequence). The CDR3 length is 14 residues. For the CDR3, the DNA is TGTGCCAGCAGCCGCGTTAGCGGGAAGCCCGAGCAGTACTTC. Amino acid sequence: CASSRVSGKPEQYF.

The chain has TRBV2 and TRBJ2-2; perhaps TRBD2 as D (6 bases). Germline CDR1 and CDR2: SNHLY and FYNNEI. V dropped 10 bases and J dropped 2 bases, with 14 bases sitting between them. The CDR3 spans 14 residues. CDR3 protein: CATGRTTNTGELFF. The CDR3 DNA reads TGTGCCACAGGACGGACTACCAACACCGGGGAGCTGTTTTTT.

This CDR3 is CASTQGVGSTGELFF. The CDR3 region has the DNA TGTGCCAGCACCCAAGGTGTAGGCAGCACCGGGGAGCTGTTTTTT. This chain connects TRBV6-5 to TRBJ2-2; D uncertain. This CDR3 comprises 15 residues. Germline V gene sequence: CDR1 MNHEY, CDR2 SVGAGI. V dropped 7 bases and J dropped 4 bases, with 16 bases sitting between them.

The chain has TRBV18 and TRBJ1-3, with TRBD1 identical over 8 bases. The CDR3 extends over 17 amino acids. Germline V gives CDR1 KGHSH, CDR2 LQKENI. With V trimmed by 1 base and J by 0 bases, 5 bases remained unmatched. CDR3 DNA: TGTGCCAGCTCACCACTTACAGGGGGTTTCTCTGGAAACACCATATATTTT. It is translated as CASSPLTGGFSGNTIYF.

The rearrangement links TRBV27 to TRBJ1-3, with 7 nucleotides matching TRBD1. Germline V lookup: CDR1 MNHEY, CDR2 SMNVEV (reference sequence). The CDR3 is 15 residues long. Trimming removed 2 bases from V and 4 bases from J; junction bases left unmatched: 5. The CDR3 region has the DNA TGTGCCAGCAGTTTAACCTGGGGACAGGGAAACACCATATATTTT. Amino acid sequence: CASSLTWGQGNTIYF.

J is TRBJ1-3 and V is TRBV5-5, with a possible D match to TRBD1 (5 bases). Germline-derived CDR1 and CDR2 are SGHKS and YYEKEE (reference sequence). CDR3 size: 15 residues. Trimming stripped 3 bases from V and 2 bases from J, with 12 bases between. CDR3 DNA sequence: TGTGCCAGCAGCTCCGGGGGGGGAGCTGGAAACACCATATATTTT. It is translated as CASSSGGGAGNTIYF.

This rearrangement joins TRBV9 to TRBJ1-2; 10 nucleotides match TRBD1. The CDR3 has 14 residues. J was trimmed by 3 bases and V by 3 bases; bases with no gene match: 2. CDR1 is SGDLS and CDR2 is YYNGEE in the germline V gene. CDR3: CASSADRGDYGYTF. The DNA of the CDR3 is TGTGCCAGCAGCGCGGACAGGGGGGACTATGGCTACACCTTC.

In regard to this clone: Since no conserved phenylalanine or tryptophan closes the CDR3, a read error is the likely cause. This chain connects TRBV5-6 to TRBJ1-1; D may be TRBD1 (6 bases). Germline V gene sequence: CDR1 SGHDT, CDR2 YYEEEE. The CDR3 loop spans 12 amino acids. With 4 bases removed from V and 10 bases from J, the gap between germline ends came to 14 bases. CDR3 coding DNA: TGTGCCAGCAGCCCGGGACAACTTGGAGCTTTCTCT. It yields the protein CASSPGQLGAFS.

Comments on this clone: The sample holds other DNA sequences that translate to the same CDR3. The chain employs TRBV10-3 and TRBJ2-3; a possible D gene is TRBD1 (5 bases). Germline V CDR1 and CDR2: ENHRY, SYGVKD. The CDR3 consists of 14 residues. Trimming cost V 4 bases and J 0 bases, with 8 bases left between them. CDR3 in DNA: TGTGCCATCAGTGGGGGCGGTAGCACAGATACGCAGTATTTT. Protein: CAISGGGSTDTQYF.

The gene calls are TRBV5-4 and TRBJ2-3, with 8 bases that match TRBD2. The ends lost 2 bases at V and 0 bases at J; junction bases unmatched: 2. This CDR3 is 15 amino acids long. Germline CDR1 is SGHNT and CDR2 is YYREEE (reference sequence). The CDR3 here is CASSLASGSTDTQYF. In DNA form, the CDR3 reads TGTGCCAGCAGCTTAGCTAGCGGGAGCACAGATACGCAGTATTTT.

V is TRBV7-6 and J is TRBJ2-1; 9 nucleotides align to TRBD2. The CDR3 is 21 amino acids. The junction had 21 bases not matched to a gene; V was cut back by 5 bases and J by 1 base. Germline assignment: CDR1 SGHVS and CDR2 FNYEAQ. The CDR3 coding sequence is TGTGCCAGCAGCACTACACCAGGCCGGCTAGCGGGAACAAATTCCTACAATGAGCAGTTCTTC. This gives the protein CASSTTPGRLAGTNSYNEQFF.

The chain is built from TRBV6-1 and TRBJ2-1, with D possibly being TRBD1 (5 bases). V was cut by 6 bases and J by 2 bases, with 11 bases left in between. The length of the CDR3 is 14 residues. In germline, CDR1 is MNHNS, CDR2 SASEGT. CDR3 bases: TGTGCCAGCAGAGTAGGGGCCGCCTACAATGAGCAGTTCTTC. This codes for CASRVGAAYNEQFF.

Remarks on this clone: Other DNA sequences in the same sample also yield this CDR3. The chain has TRBV18 and TRBJ2-5; no clear D. Per the germline V gene, CDR1 is KGHSH and CDR2 is LQKENI. With 3 bases removed from V and 1 base from J, the gap between germline ends came to 3 bases. CDR3 size: 12 residues. This chain's CDR3 is CASSPTQETQYF. CDR3 bases: TGTGCCAGCTCACCCACCCAAGAGACCCAGTACTTC.

V gene TRBV4-2 combines with J gene TRBJ1-1; 7 positions agree with TRBD1. CDR1 is LGHNA and CDR2 is YNFKEQ in the germline V gene. The CDR3 runs to 16 residues. V shed 5 bases and J 11 bases; nucleotides not matched to a gene: 20. The CDR3 loop reads CASSAGPGGRLVGAFF. CDR3 bases: TGTGCCAGCAGCGCGGGACCAGGGGGTCGGCTTGTGGGTGCTTTCTTT.

The chain recombines TRBV7-2 with TRBJ2-4; 7 bases align to TRBD1. J was trimmed by 9 bases and V by 4 bases; bases with no gene match: 9. This CDR3 region has 14 residues. Germline lookup yields CDR1 SGHTA and CDR2 FQGNSA. CDR3 residues: CASSYDRVMGIQYF. The CDR3 bases are TGTGCCAGCAGCTATGACAGGGTAATGGGCATTCAGTACTTC.

The chain uses TRBV7-9 and TRBJ2-7, with D possibly matching TRBD2 (6 bases). V lost 6 bases, J lost 1 base, and 16 bases lay in between. The germline V gene encodes CDR1 SEHNR and CDR2 FQNEAQ (reference sequence). This CDR3 comprises 15 residues. In nucleotides, the CDR3 is TGTGCCAGCAGGTCTACCGGGACTCATTCCTACGAGCAGTACTTC. It encodes CASRSTGTHSYEQYF.

This chain uses TRBV7-2 with TRBJ2-7; 8 positions agree with TRBD2. Germline V CDR1 and CDR2: SGHTA, FQGNSA. With 2 bases clipped from V and 5 bases from J, the junction kept 8 bases outside the gene matches. The CDR3 spans 15 residues. The DNA of the CDR3 is TGTGCCAGCAGCTTATCTGCGGGAGGTAAAAACGAGCAGTACTTC. Translating gives CASSLSAGGKNEQYF. Combining the CDR3 with reference TRBV7-2 and TRBJ2-7 gives the whole variable domain GAGVSQSPSNKVTEKGKDVELRCDPISGHTALYWYRQSLGQGLEFLIYFQGNSAPDKSGLPSDRFSAERTGGSVSTLTIQRTQQEDSAVYLCASSLSAGGKNEQYFGPGTRLTVT.

The V gene is TRBV2, the J gene TRBJ1-5; D is possibly TRBD1 (6 bases). Per germline, CDR1 SNHLY and CDR2 FYNNEI. The CDR3 runs 13 residues. V was clipped by 6 bases and J by 4 bases, with 10 bases between them. CDR3 residues: CASRQGQNQPQHF. DNA of the CDR3: TGTGCCAGCAGACAGGGCCAAAATCAGCCCCAGCATTTT.

CDR3 bases: TGTGCCAGTAGTATAAGCGGGAGGCTCGGAGATACGCAGTATTTT. Its translation: CASSISGRLGDTQYF. The V and J genes are TRBV19 and TRBJ2-3, with 9 nucleotides matching TRBD2. The CDR3 has 15 amino acids. The V and J ends lost 2 bases and 5 bases, in that order; junction bases with no gene match: 5. Germline V gives CDR1 LNHDA, CDR2 SQIVND (reference sequence). The whole variable domain, filled in from reference TRBV19 and TRBJ2-3, reads DGGITQSPKYLFRKEGQNVTLSCEQNLNHDAMYWYRQDPGQGLRLIYYSQIVNDFQKGDIAEGYSVSREKKESFPLTVTSAQKNPTAFYLCASSISGRLGDTQYFGPGTRLTVL.

Notes on this clone: Different DNA sequences within this sample yield the same CDR3. The J gene is TRBJ2-5, the V gene TRBV19; D possibly corresponds to TRBD1 (6 bases). Trimming took 3 bases from V and 2 from J, leaving 10 bases between them. In germline, CDR1 is LNHDA, CDR2 SQIVND (reference sequence). This CDR3 comprises 14 residues. This chain's CDR3 is CASSIRTEQETQYF. CDR3 nucleotide sequence: TGTGCCAGTAGTATCAGGACAGAACAAGAGACCCAGTACTTC.

This clone was seen only once. This chain joins TRBV7-9 and TRBJ2-3; a possible D gene is TRBD1 (5 bases). CDR1 and CDR2 from the germline V gene are SEHNR and FQNEAQ (reference sequence). This CDR3 is built from 17 residues. V was pared by 0 bases and J by 0 bases, with 13 bases between. The CDR3 is CASSLAGLLSSTDTQYF. CDR3 sequence (DNA): TGTGCCAGCAGCTTAGCGGGGCTGTTATCTAGCACAGATACGCAGTATTTT.

This chain connects TRBV12-5 to TRBJ2-7, with D uncertain. The CDR3 extends over 16 amino acids. Germline CDR1 LGHNT, CDR2 FRNRAP. With 3 bases removed from V and 0 bases from J, the gap between germline ends came to 15 bases. CDR3 nucleotide sequence: TGTGCTAGTGGTTTTCCGACAATGTTGAGCTCCTACGAGCAGTACTTC. This gives the protein CASGFPTMLSSYEQYF.

The CDR3 sequence: CASRLTGTQHSGGFAFF. The CDR3 DNA sequence: TGTGCCAGCCGTTTGACAGGGACCCAACATTCTGGTGGTTTTGCTTTCTTT. The chain is built from TRBV7-9 and TRBJ1-1, with 7 bases that match TRBD1. The junction had 26 bases not matched to a gene; V was cut back by 8 bases and J by 11 bases. From germline, CDR1 is SEHNR and CDR2 FQNEAQ (reference sequence). CDR3 size: 17 residues. Full variable domain (missing parts from reference TRBV7-9 and TRBJ1-1): DTGVSQNPRHKITKRGQNVTFRCDPISEHNRLYWYRQTLGQGPEFLTYFQNEAQLEKSRLLSDRFSAERPKGSFSTLEIQRTEQGDSAMYLCASRLTGTQHSGGFAFFGQGTRLTVV.

The chain uses TRBV10-3 and TRBJ2-1, with 14 positions matching TRBD2. Germline trimming cut 4 bases from V and 7 bases from J; bases unmatched to any gene: 12. CDR3 length: 18 amino acids. CDR1 and CDR2 from the germline V gene are ENHRY and SYGVKD. CDR3 protein: CAISAAEGLAGARNEQFF. The DNA of the CDR3 is TGTGCCATCAGTGCGGCGGAGGGACTAGCGGGAGCTCGGAATGAGCAGTTCTTC.

The rearrangement uses TRBV14 and TRBJ1-2, with a tentative D call TRBD1 (6 bases). V gave up 4 bases and J gave up 4 bases, with 13 bases separating them. The CDR3 spans 14 residues. Germline CDR1 and CDR2: SGHDN and FVKESK. The CDR3 DNA follows: TGTGCCAGCAGCCTCAACTCGGGGGCCTATGGCTACACCTTC. It encodes CASSLNSGAYGYTF.